One sample yielded the 18 T cell receptor beta chains listed below, sequenced in a study of shared clonotypes between healthy human individuals. As defined, naive CD8 cells were CD45RO-negative and positively selected for CCR7, with terminally differentiated effector memory CD45RA+ cells excluded. This table comes from immunoSEQ multiplex PCR, and its TCRdb copy is limited to in-frame clones, with some not included. The sample carries roughly 2,000,000 clones, roughly 95% recorded once. Sequenced: naive CD8+ T cells sorted from blood. The receptor set was obtained from a man aged 18 to 29 in good health.

J is TRBJ1-5 and V is TRBV28; no clear D gene. Trimming shortened V by 6 bases and J by 7 bases, and 19 bases separated the two germline ends. This CDR3 has 15 residues. Germline-derived CDR1 and CDR2 are MDHEN and SYDVKM. DNA of the CDR3: TGTGCCAGCAGCCCTCTTGGGGAGGGAGGGCAGCCCCAGCATTTT. As protein: CASSPLGEGGQPQHF.

This clone was picked up one time. The chain links TRBV11-2 to TRBJ2-1; D is unresolved. The CDR3 contains 13 residues. Germline V lookup: CDR1 SGHAT, CDR2 FQNNGV. Between the trimmed V and J ends, which lost 0 bases and 2 bases, there was a span of 2 bases. CDR3 amino acids: CASSLETYNEQFF. CDR3 nucleotide sequence: TGTGCCAGCAGCTTAGAGACCTACAATGAGCAGTTCTTC.

The CDR3: CASSVGGGTPPTYEQYF. The CDR3 bases are TGTGCCAGCAGCGTAGGGGGGGGGACGCCACCGACCTACGAGCAGTACTTC. This chain links TRBV9 with TRBJ2-7; 7 nucleotides align to TRBD2. With V trimmed by 0 bases and J by 2 bases, 11 bases remained unmatched. Germline values: CDR1 SGDLS, CDR2 YYNGEE. The length of the CDR3 is 17 residues.

The rearrangement joins TRBV5-1 to TRBJ2-1, with TRBD1 matching 7 bases. The V gene's germline CDR1 is SGHRS and CDR2 YFSETQ. This CDR3 has 13 residues. After removal of 2 bases from V and 8 bases from J, the junction contained 4 bases not matched to a gene. The CDR3 region has the DNA TGCGCCAGCAGCTTCGGCAGGGGGTATGAGCAGTTCTTC. It encodes CASSFGRGYEQFF.

The genes are TRBV28 and TRBJ1-2; a weak D match, TRBD1 (6 bases). This CDR3 comprises 17 residues. The germline V gene has CDR1 MDHEN and CDR2 SYDVKM. Trimming stripped 6 bases from V and 5 bases from J, with 25 bases between. In nucleotides, the CDR3 is TGTGCCAGCAGCCTAAATCAGGGGCCGCAGGGATTTTATGGCTACACCTTC. This gives the protein CASSLNQGPQGFYGYTF.

To note about this clone: Within the sample, other DNA sequences also encode this same CDR3. This chain uses TRBV7-9 with TRBJ2-1; D ambiguous. The length of the CDR3 is 14 residues. V lost 5 bases and J lost 4, with 12 bases in between. The germline V gene has CDR1 SEHNR and CDR2 FQNEAQ (reference sequence). This CDR3 reads CASSPPTVYNEQFF. The CDR3, as DNA: TGTGCCAGCAGCCCCCCGACTGTTTACAATGAGCAGTTCTTC.

This chain uses TRBV5-4 with TRBJ2-3; 7 nucleotides agree with TRBD2. The germline CDR1 and CDR2 sequences are SGHNT and YYREEE (reference sequence). This CDR3 contains 14 residues. J was trimmed by 1 base and V by 3 bases; bases with no gene match: 2. CDR3 sequence reads: CASSWAGGTDTQYF. CDR3 nucleotides: TGTGCCAGCAGCTGGGCGGGGGGCACAGATACGCAGTATTTT.

This rearrangement joins TRBV19 to TRBJ1-5, with 7 bases that match TRBD1. The V and J ends lost 4 bases and 4 bases, in that order; junction bases with no gene match: 7. Germline V gene sequence: CDR1 LNHDA, CDR2 SQIVND (reference sequence). There are 15 residues in the CDR3. CDR3: CASSTMTGTNQPQHF. As DNA, the CDR3 is TGTGCCAGTAGTACCATGACAGGGACAAATCAGCCCCAGCATTTT.

The genes are TRBV11-1 and TRBJ2-5; D may be TRBD2 (5 bases). Germline loops: CDR1 SGHAT, CDR2 FQDESV (reference sequence). Trimming stripped 8 bases from V and 5 bases from J, with 18 bases between. This CDR3 has 14 residues. The CDR3 sequence: CASEGEELGETQYF. DNA of the CDR3: TGTGCCAGCGAGGGCGAGGAACTAGGGGAGACCCAGTACTTC. Full variable domain (missing parts from reference TRBV11-1 and TRBJ2-5): EAEVAQSPRYKITEKSQAVAFWCDPISGHATLYWYRQILGQGPELLVQFQDESVVDDSQLPKDRFSAERLKGVDSTLKIQPAELGDSAMYLCASEGEELGETQYFGPGTRLLVL.

For this clone: Other nucleotide sequences from this sample produce the same CDR3. This chain connects TRBV9 to TRBJ2-7, with 8 bases identical to TRBD1. The V gene end was trimmed by 4 bases and the J gene end by 3 bases; junction bases not matched to a gene: 3. CDR1 is SGDLS, CDR2 YYNGEE, per germline. This CDR3 is 13 amino acids long. The CDR3 nucleotides are TGTGCCAGCAGCCCAGGACAGGGCTACGAGCAGTACTTC. As protein: CASSPGQGYEQYF. Supplemented by reference TRBV9 and TRBJ2-7, the full variable domain reads DSGVTQTPKHLITATGQRVTLRCSPRSGDLSVYWYQQSLDQGLQFLIQYYNGEERAKGNILERFSAQQFPDLHSELNLSSLELGDSALYFCASSPGQGYEQYFGPGTRLTVT.

The count of this clone is one. V gene TRBV27 combines with J gene TRBJ2-7; D is perhaps TRBD1 (6 bases). The length of the CDR3 is 13 residues. Germline V CDR1 and CDR2: MNHEY, SMNVEV (reference sequence). Trimming left V 4 bases short and J 3 bases short, with 10 bases between. The chain's CDR3 is CASSWGTHYEQYF. As DNA, the CDR3 is TGTGCCAGCAGTTGGGGGACACACTACGAGCAGTACTTC.

The chain carries TRBV10-2 and TRBJ2-3, with 7 bases lining up with TRBD2. The length of the CDR3 is 14 residues. Germline V lookup: CDR1 WSHSY, CDR2 SAAADI. V was pared by 1 base and J by 4 bases, with 2 bases of the junction left unmatched. CDR3 loop: CASSEWGGSDTQYF. CDR3 in DNA: TGCGCCAGCAGTGAGTGGGGGGGGTCAGATACGCAGTATTTT.

V usage is TRBV27 and J usage is TRBJ2-1; perhaps TRBD2 as D (6 bases). The V end was cut by 4 bases, the J end by 4 bases, with 8 bases between. This CDR3 is 13 amino acids long. The germline V gene encodes CDR1 MNHEY and CDR2 SMNVEV (reference sequence). The CDR3, as DNA: TGTGCCAGCAGTTCCAGCGGGTACAATGAGCAGTTCTTC. Translated, it gives CASSSSGYNEQFF.

The chain links TRBV6-5 to TRBJ1-2; 9 bases align to TRBD1. CDR1 MNHEY and CDR2 SVGAGI come from the germline V gene. This CDR3 spans 15 amino acids. Trimming took 6 bases from V and 2 from J; bases not matched to a gene: 7. CDR3 in amino acids: CASSDTGGENYGYTF. CDR3 nucleotide sequence: TGTGCCAGCAGCGATACAGGGGGCGAAAACTATGGCTACACCTTC.

CDR3 protein: CASSPAALSYEQYF. The CDR3 DNA sequence: TGTGCCAGCAGCCCAGCGGCCCTCTCCTACGAGCAGTACTTC. The rearrangement joins TRBV7-9 to TRBJ2-7; TRBD2 is a possible D gene (5 bases). The CDR3 is made up of 14 amino acids. The germline V gene encodes CDR1 SEHNR and CDR2 FQNEAQ (reference sequence). The V end was cut by 5 bases, the J end by 0 bases, with 11 bases between.

V gene TRBV27 combines with J gene TRBJ2-3; 7 nucleotides align to TRBD1. J lost 4 bases, V lost 6 bases, and 16 bases had no gene match. The germline CDR1 and CDR2 sequences are MNHEY and SMNVEV (reference sequence). This CDR3 has 17 residues. The CDR3, as DNA: TGTGCCAGCAGCGATTTTGGCTGGGACAGTGAAGCAGATACGCAGTATTTT. This translates into CASSDFGWDSEADTQYF.

In the case of this clone: The same CDR3 is also encoded by other DNA sequences in this sample. In DNA, the CDR3 is TGTGCCAGTAGTATAGGGACTAGCAGCACAGATACGCAGTATTTT. This codes for CASSIGTSSTDTQYF. This rearrangement joins TRBV19 to TRBJ2-3; 8 nucleotides match TRBD2. Losses at the gene ends were 1 base for V and 0 bases for J; bases not matched to a gene: 0. The CDR3 totals 15 residues. The germline V gene has CDR1 LNHDA and CDR2 SQIVND (reference sequence).

A single count supports this clone. The same CDR3 can be traced to other DNA sequences in this sample. The chain combines TRBV27 with TRBJ2-7; D could derive from TRBD1 or TRBD2 (5 bases each). Trimming pared 6 bases from V and 3 bases from J, leaving 12 bases between. The CDR3 has 13 residues. Germline V gene sequence: CDR1 MNHEY, CDR2 SMNVEV (reference sequence). The DNA of the CDR3 is TGTGCCAGCAGCTCTGGGACGGACTACGAGCAGTACTTC. Translation: CASSSGTDYEQYF.